This is a list of T cell receptor beta chains from one sample in a study of cytomegalovirus exposure and HLA in healthy donors. Sequencing used immunoSEQ multiplex PCR; TCRdb keeps in-frame clones, though not all of them. The sample records approximately 130,000 clones, 70% to 85% being singletons. The specimen was PBMCs. These receptors were collected from a boy younger than 10 in good health and CMV-seronegative. CDR3s include the opening cysteine and the closing phenylalanine or tryptophan. D genes are given only for firm matches. Size values are once, few and many counts, or a class for expanded clones, and some rows have none.

V gene: TRBV29-1
D gene: NA
clone size: NA
J gene: TRBJ2-1
CDR3 protein: CSDSVSSYNEQFF
CDR3 DNA: TGCAGCGATAGCGTGAGCTCCTACAATGAGCAGTTCTTC

V gene: TRBV5-1
D gene: TRBD1
clone size: NA
J gene: TRBJ2-7
CDR3 protein: CASSFIDRVYEQYF
CDR3 DNA: TGCGCCAGCAGCTTTATCGACAGGGTTTACGAGCAGTACTTC

V gene: TRBV2
D gene: NA
clone size: once
J gene: TRBJ2-2
CDR3 protein: CASSEAAYRVTNTGELFF
CDR3 DNA: TGTGCCAGCAGTGAAGCGGCCTACAGGGTGACCAACACCGGGGAGCTGTTTTTT

V gene: TRBV10-1
D gene: NA
clone size: NA
J gene: TRBJ2-1
CDR3 protein: CASSDPAGSTYNEQFF
CDR3 DNA: TGCGCCAGCAGTGATCCAGCGGGTTCCACCTACAATGAGCAGTTCTTC

V gene: TRBV18
D gene: NA
clone size: NA
J gene: TRBJ1-1
CDR3 protein: CASSPMNTEAFF
CDR3 DNA: TGTGCCAGCTCACCTATGAACACTGAAGCTTTCTTT

V gene: TRBV9
D gene: TRBD1
clone size: NA
J gene: TRBJ1-2
CDR3 protein: CASSVELGQENGYTF
CDR3 DNA: TGTGCCAGCAGCGTAGAATTGGGACAGGAGAATGGCTACACCTTC

V gene: TRBV2
D gene: TRBD1
clone size: once
J gene: TRBJ1-2
CDR3 protein: CASRVPGQGAKDYGYTF
CDR3 DNA: TGTGCCAGCAGAGTCCCGGGACAGGGGGCGAAGGACTATGGCTACACCTTC

V gene: TRBV5-1
D gene: NA
clone size: NA
J gene: TRBJ1-4
CDR3 protein: CASSSLGGRGEKLFF
CDR3 DNA: TGCGCCAGCAGCTCACTGGGGGGTAGGGGTGAAAAACTGTTTTTT

V gene: TRBV4-1
D gene: TRBD1
clone size: NA
J gene: TRBJ2-2
CDR3 protein: CASSQGDRVTGELFF
CDR3 DNA: TGCGCCAGCAGCCAAGGGGACAGGGTGACCGGGGAGCTGTTTTTT

V gene: TRBV5-1
D gene: NA
clone size: NA
J gene: TRBJ2-1
CDR3 protein: CASSLEAGSYNEQFF
CDR3 DNA: TGCGCCAGCAGCTTGGAGGCAGGCTCCTACAATGAGCAGTTCTTC

V gene: TRBV30
D gene: TRBD2
clone size: once
J gene: TRBJ2-5
CDR3 protein: CARDTSGGETQYF
CDR3 DNA: TGTGCCCGAGACACTAGCGGGGGAGAGACCCAGTACTTC

V gene: TRBV5-1
D gene: NA
clone size: NA
J gene: TRBJ1-4
CDR3 protein: CASSGRGPPNEKLFF
CDR3 DNA: TGCGCCAGCAGCGGCAGGGGACCCCCTAATGAAAAACTGTTTTTT

V gene: TRBV2
D gene: TRBD2
clone size: NA
J gene: TRBJ2-5
CDR3 protein: CASPGLAEETQYF
CDR3 DNA: TGTGCCAGCCCTGGACTAGCGGAAGAGACCCAGTACTTC

V gene: TRBV9
D gene: NA
clone size: NA
J gene: TRBJ2-3
CDR3 protein: CASSLSPDTQYF
CDR3 DNA: TGTGCCAGCAGCCTCAGTCCAGATACGCAGTATTTT

V gene: TRBV4-2
D gene: TRBD1
clone size: NA
J gene: TRBJ1-2
CDR3 protein: CASSQHDRAYGYTF
CDR3 DNA: TGTGCCAGCAGCCAACACGACAGGGCCTATGGCTACACCTTC

V gene: TRBV5-1
D gene: NA
clone size: NA
J gene: TRBJ2-3
CDR3 protein: CASSHGISGATQYF
CDR3 DNA: TGCGCCAGCAGCCATGGGATCAGTGGGGCTACGCAGTATTTT

V gene: TRBV5-4
D gene: TRBD1
clone size: once
J gene: TRBJ1-1
CDR3 protein: CASGGDRGRINTEAFF
CDR3 DNA: TGTGCCAGCGGTGGGGACAGGGGGCGAATTAACACTGAAGCTTTCTTT

V gene: TRBV15
D gene: NA
clone size: NA
J gene: TRBJ1-1
CDR3 protein: CATSRDLPGQTMNTEAFF
CDR3 DNA: TGTGCCACCAGCAGAGATCTTCCAGGACAGACCATGAACACTGAAGCTTTCTTT

V gene: TRBV7-2
D gene: NA
clone size: NA
J gene: TRBJ2-3
CDR3 protein: CASSLLALPDTQYF
CDR3 DNA: TGTGCCAGCAGCTTACTAGCGTTACCAGATACGCAGTATTTT

V gene: TRBV30
D gene: NA
clone size: NA
J gene: TRBJ2-1
CDR3 protein: CAWSYRGLPSYNEQFF
CDR3 DNA: TGTGCCTGGAGTTACCGGGGACTCCCTTCCTACAATGAGCAGTTCTTC

V gene: TRBV7-3
D gene: NA
clone size: NA
J gene: TRBJ2-6
CDR3 protein: CASSLGGRISGANVLTF
CDR3 DNA: TGTGCCAGCAGCTTGGGGGGTAGAATCTCTGGGGCCAACGTCCTGACTTTC

V gene: TRBV5-1
D gene: NA
clone size: once
J gene: TRBJ1-2
CDR3 protein: CASSLETALSNYGYTF
CDR3 DNA: TGCGCCAGCAGCTTGGAGACAGCCCTCTCTAACTATGGCTACACCTTC

V gene: TRBV12-5
D gene: NA
clone size: NA
J gene: TRBJ1-5
CDR3 protein: CASGLGEPQHF
CDR3 DNA: TGTGCTAGTGGTTTGGGCGAGCCCCAGCATTTT

V gene: TRBV5-1
D gene: TRBD1
clone size: NA
J gene: TRBJ2-1
CDR3 protein: CASSNRDRGVDEQFF
CDR3 DNA: TGCGCCAGCAGCAACCGGGACAGGGGGGTCGATGAGCAGTTCTTC

V gene: TRBV6-4
D gene: NA
clone size: NA
J gene: TRBJ2-1
CDR3 protein: CASSDSIAHSYNEQFF
CDR3 DNA: TGTGCCAGCAGTGACTCGATTGCACATTCCTACAATGAGCAGTTCTTC

V gene: TRBV4-2
D gene: TRBD1
clone size: NA
J gene: TRBJ1-1
CDR3 protein: CASSHLQGMNTEAFF
CDR3 DNA: TGTGCCAGCAGCCATTTACAGGGGATGAACACTGAAGCTTTCTTT

V gene: TRBV5-1
D gene: TRBD1
clone size: NA
J gene: TRBJ1-1
CDR3 protein: CASSLWDRGSAEAFF
CDR3 DNA: TGCGCCAGCAGCCTATGGGACAGGGGGTCCGCTGAAGCTTTCTTT

V gene: TRBV7-6
D gene: TRBD1
clone size: NA
J gene: TRBJ2-3
CDR3 protein: CASSGPGQGRDTQYF
CDR3 DNA: TGTGCCAGCAGCGGTCCGGGACAGGGAAGAGATACGCAGTATTTT

V gene: TRBV10-3
D gene: TRBD1
clone size: once
J gene: TRBJ1-2
CDR3 protein: CATGTVYGYTF
CDR3 DNA: TGTGCCACCGGGACAGTCTATGGCTACACCTTC

V gene: TRBV7-3
D gene: NA
clone size: NA
J gene: TRBJ2-7
CDR3 protein: CASSFRDSLLDEQYF
CDR3 DNA: TGTGCCAGCAGCTTTCGCGACTCCCTACTAGACGAGCAGTACTTC

V gene: TRBV4-2
D gene: NA
clone size: NA
J gene: TRBJ2-3
CDR3 protein: CASSQGTRDSSSYF
CDR3 DNA: TGTGCCAGCAGCCAAGGGACCCGGGACTCCTCGTCGTATTTT

V gene: TRBV29-1
D gene: TRBD1
clone size: NA
J gene: TRBJ2-3
CDR3 protein: CSADRGASTDTQYF
CDR3 DNA: TGCAGCGCAGACAGGGGCGCTAGCACAGATACGCAGTATTTT

V gene: TRBV6-1
D gene: NA
clone size: NA
J gene: TRBJ2-3
CDR3 protein: CASSVPPGQGEDTQYF
CDR3 DNA: NA

V gene: TRBV7-3
D gene: NA
clone size: NA
J gene: TRBJ2-3
CDR3 protein: CASSLYGGTDTQYF
CDR3 DNA: TGTGCCAGCAGCTTATACGGGGGAACAGATACGCAGTATTTT

V gene: TRBV19
D gene: TRBD1
clone size: few
J gene: TRBJ1-2
CDR3 protein: CASTTAGQGARGYTF
CDR3 DNA: TGTGCCAGCACTACAGCAGGACAGGGGGCGCGGGGCTACACCTTC

V gene: TRBV13
D gene: NA
clone size: NA
J gene: TRBJ1-3
CDR3 protein: CASSGEGLSGNTIYF
CDR3 DNA: TGTGCCAGCAGCGGGGAGGGACTGAGTGGAAACACCATATATTTT

V gene: TRBV7-2
D gene: TRBD2
clone size: NA
J gene: TRBJ2-5
CDR3 protein: CASSLGLAGVGRETQYF
CDR3 DNA: TGTGCCAGCAGCTTGGGACTAGCGGGGGTAGGGCGGGAGACCCAGTACTTC

V gene: TRBV7-2
D gene: TRBD1
clone size: NA
J gene: TRBJ1-6
CDR3 protein: CASSLGQVSPLHF
CDR3 DNA: TGTGCCAGCAGCTTGGGACAGGTGTCACCCCTCCACTTT

V gene: TRBV9
D gene: TRBD1
clone size: NA
J gene: TRBJ2-1
CDR3 protein: CASNRDRGFDEQFF
CDR3 DNA: TGTGCCAGCAACAGGGACAGGGGATTCGATGAGCAGTTCTTC

V gene: TRBV6-1
D gene: NA
clone size: NA
J gene: TRBJ1-4
CDR3 protein: CASSGGGISEKLFF
CDR3 DNA: TGTGCCAGCAGCGGGGGGGGGATAAGTGAAAAACTGTTTTTT

V gene: TRBV6-1
D gene: NA
clone size: few
J gene: TRBJ1-1
CDR3 protein: CASWDFPTGGTEAFF
CDR3 DNA: TGTGCCAGTTGGGACTTTCCAACGGGGGGTACTGAAGCTTTCTTT